A selection of T cell receptor beta chains follows, all from one sample in a study of CD8 T cells in ankylosing spondylitis. TCRdb reprocessed the 5' RACE reads via MiXCR and lists one record per CDR3 protein. The table lists fewer than 200,000 distinct CDR3 sequences, roughly 20% of them singletons. The specimen was blood, either unsorted or a sorted T cell fraction (not recorded which). The receptors shown here come from a male donor between 5 and 35 years old with ankylosing spondylitis or in good health (not recorded which). The CDR3 runs from the conserved cysteine through the conserved F or W. A D gene is named only where the DNA matches it firmly. Clone size appears in some rows only: once, few, many, or a class for an expanded clone.

v_call,d_call,clone_size,j_call,cdr3_aa,cdr3_nt
TRBV5-1,.,many,TRBJ2-5,CASDFWGETQYF,TGCGCCAGCGACTTCTGGGGGGAGACCCAGTACTTC
TRBV7-2,.,many,TRBJ2-5,CASSPRDSQYF,TGTGCCAGCAGCCCACGGGACTCCCAGTACTTC
TRBV4-2,TRBD1,few,TRBJ2-3,CASSPVDRGVTDTQYF,TGTGCCAGCAGCCCCGTAGACAGGGGAGTTACAGATACGCAGTATTTT
TRBV18,.,many,TRBJ2-3,CASSPPMAPAQGTQYF,TGTGCCAGCTCACCACCGATGGCCCCGGCACAGGGTACGCAGTATTTT
TRBV6-5,.,.,TRBJ2-4,CASSYVGGPAKNIQYF,TGTGCCAGCAGTTACGTCGGCGGGCCCGCCAAAAACATTCAGTACTTC
TRBV7-7,TRBD2,many,TRBJ2-5,CASSSSGRETQYF,TGTGCCAGCAGCTCTAGCGGGAGAGAGACCCAGTACTTC
TRBV6-5,TRBD1,many,TRBJ1-2,CASRPSGGGGYTF,TGTGCCAGCAGGCCCTCAGGGGGAGGCGGCTACACCTTC
TRBV7-9,.,.,TRBJ2-1,CASSLVIRTTGDEQFF,TGTGCCAGCAGCTTAGTCATTAGGACTACTGGCGATGAGCAGTTCTTC
TRBV6-5,TRBD1,many,TRBJ2-2,CAAQETGYTGELFF,TGTGCCGCCCAGGAGACAGGGTACACCGGGGAGCTGTTTTTT
TRBV7-8,.,many,TRBJ2-1,CASTFELPQSSYNEQFF,TGTGCCAGCACCTTTGAGCTACCGCAATCATCCTACAATGAGCAGTTCTTC